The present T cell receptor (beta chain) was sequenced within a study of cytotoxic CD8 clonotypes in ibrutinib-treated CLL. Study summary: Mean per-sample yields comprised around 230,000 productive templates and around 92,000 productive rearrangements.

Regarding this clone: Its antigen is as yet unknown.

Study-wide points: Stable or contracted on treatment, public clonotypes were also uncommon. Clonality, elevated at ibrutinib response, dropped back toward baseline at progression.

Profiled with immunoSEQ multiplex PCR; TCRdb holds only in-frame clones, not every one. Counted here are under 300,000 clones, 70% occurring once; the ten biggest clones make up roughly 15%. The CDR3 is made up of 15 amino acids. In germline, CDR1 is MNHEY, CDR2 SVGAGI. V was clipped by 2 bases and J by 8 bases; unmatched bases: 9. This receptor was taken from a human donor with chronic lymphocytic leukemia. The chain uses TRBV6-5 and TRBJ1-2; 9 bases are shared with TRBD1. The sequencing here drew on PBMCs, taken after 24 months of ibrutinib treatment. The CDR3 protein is CASSYGVQGARGYTF. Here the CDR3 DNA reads TGTGCCAGCAGTTACGGGGTACAGGGGGCGCGGGGCTACACCTTC.